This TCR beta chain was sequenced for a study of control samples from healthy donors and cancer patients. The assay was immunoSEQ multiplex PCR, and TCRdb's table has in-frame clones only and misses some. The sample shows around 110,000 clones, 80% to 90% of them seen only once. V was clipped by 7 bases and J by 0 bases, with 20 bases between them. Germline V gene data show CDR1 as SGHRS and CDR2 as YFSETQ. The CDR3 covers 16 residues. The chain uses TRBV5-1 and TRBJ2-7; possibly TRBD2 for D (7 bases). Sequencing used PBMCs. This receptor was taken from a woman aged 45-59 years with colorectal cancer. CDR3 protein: CASAPRGGASSYEQYF. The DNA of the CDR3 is TGCGCCAGCGCCCCCCGTGGGGGGGCGAGCTCCTACGAGCAGTACTTC.